These 30 T cell receptor beta chains were sequenced from one sample in a study of T cell clones after liver transplantation. The assay was immunoSEQ multiplex PCR, and TCRdb's table has in-frame clones only and misses some. The sample includes tens of thousands of clones, around 80% of them seen just once. The starting material was CD4+ T cells from blood, obtained 48 to 50 months after liver transplant. The source of these receptors is a human patient who received a liver transplant. Among the T cells, some may be from the graft donor.

The gene calls are TRBV19 and TRBJ1-5, with 9 bases matching TRBD1. The CDR3 has 14 amino acids. Germline CDR1 LNHDA, CDR2 SQIVND (reference sequence). V shed 5 bases and J 7 bases; nucleotides not matched to a gene: 6. The CDR3 coding sequence is TGTGCCAGTAGTTTCACAGGGGGCAGACAGCCCCAGCATTTT. Residues: CASSFTGGRQPQHF.

CDR3 region: CASSLTGLAVDNEQFF. CDR3 DNA sequence: TGTGCCAGCAGCTTAACGGGACTAGCGGTCGACAATGAGCAGTTCTTC. The chain carries TRBV7-3 and TRBJ2-1, with TRBD2 matching over 11 bases. The CDR3 sequence is 16 residues long. From germline, CDR1 is SGHTA and CDR2 FQGTGA. V lost 0 bases to trimming and J lost 5 bases; unmatched junction nucleotides: 3.

This chain links TRBV4-2 with TRBJ2-5, with TRBD2 matching over 10 bases. Trimming cost V 0 bases and J 4 bases; bases outside gene matches: 5. Germline CDR1 reads LGHNA; CDR2 reads YNFKEQ. The CDR3 covers 16 residues. The CDR3 here is CASSQERASGGETQYF. CDR3 nucleotides: TGTGCCAGCAGCCAAGAGAGGGCTAGCGGGGGAGAGACCCAGTACTTC.

V and J are TRBV11-2 and TRBJ2-1, with D unresolved. The CDR3 contains 14 residues. CDR1 and CDR2 from the germline V gene are SGHAT and FQNNGV. The V end was cut by 1 base, the J end by 9 bases, with 13 bases between. The DNA for the CDR3 is TGTGCCAGCAGCTTAGTGGTTAGGACGGGTGAGCAGTTCTTC. Its translation is CASSLVVRTGEQFF. Drawing the rest from reference TRBV11-2 and TRBJ2-1, the complete variable domain is EAGVAQSPRYKIIEKRQSVAFWCNPISGHATLYWYQQILGQGPKLLIQFQNNGVVDDSQLPKDRFSAERLKGVDSTLKIQPAKLEDSAVYLCASSLVVRTGEQFFGPGTRLTVL.

The V call is TRBV25-1, the J call TRBJ2-7; tentative D call: TRBD1 (6 bases). The length of the CDR3 is 13 residues. Deletions cut 2 bases from V and 4 bases from J, with 9 bases between. CDR1 and CDR2 from the germline V gene are MGHDK and SYGVNS. The CDR3 loop reads CASSEGGLYEQYF. Here the CDR3 DNA reads TGTGCCAGCAGTGAAGGGGGCTTATACGAGCAGTACTTC.

This chain joins TRBV11-1 and TRBJ1-1; 8 bases are a match to TRBD1. Unmatched junction bases numbered 6, after V lost 5 bases and J lost 4 bases. CDR1 is SGHAT and CDR2 is FQDESV in the germline V gene (reference sequence). CDR3 length: 14 residues. CDR3 in DNA: TGTGCCAGCAGCACGGACAGGGTTGGCACTGAAGCTTTCTTT. Amino acids: CASSTDRVGTEAFF.

V and J are TRBV4-1 and TRBJ1-2; D not certain. CDR1 MGHRA and CDR2 YSYEKL come from the germline V gene. V lost 5 bases and J 4 bases, leaving 14 bases between the germline ends. There are 14 residues in the CDR3. The CDR3 DNA follows: TGCGCCAGCAGCAAGAACCGAAAGACCTATGGCTACACCTTC. As protein: CASSKNRKTYGYTF.

The gene calls are TRBV7-2 and TRBJ2-1, with 15 bases matching TRBD2. The V segment lost 6 bases and the J segment 0 bases; nucleotides outside the gene matches: 3. In germline, CDR1 is SGHTA, CDR2 FQGNSA. The CDR3 covers 17 residues. CDR3: CASRGLAGGSSYNEQFF. The CDR3 coding sequence is TGTGCCAGCAGGGGACTAGCGGGGGGTAGCTCCTACAATGAGCAGTTCTTC.

The chain employs TRBV6-4 and TRBJ1-5; D is undetermined. V lost 6 bases and J lost 7, with 13 bases in between. The germline V gene has CDR1 MRHNA and CDR2 SNTAGT. The CDR3 totals 13 residues. The CDR3 protein is CASSPYMNQPQHF. CDR3 in DNA: TGTGCCAGCAGCCCTTATATGAACCAGCCCCAGCATTTT.

The gene calls are TRBV7-2 and TRBJ1-1, with 7 bases that match TRBD1. Unmatched junction bases numbered 12, after V lost 5 bases and J lost 0 bases. Germline V lookup: CDR1 SGHTA, CDR2 FQGNSA. The CDR3 has 17 amino acids. The CDR3 spells CASSRSGTVNLNTEAFF. CDR3 sequence (DNA): TGTGCCAGCAGCCGGTCCGGGACAGTAAACTTGAACACTGAAGCTTTCTTT.

This chain joins TRBV5-1 and TRBJ2-5, with 14 bases that match TRBD2. This CDR3 region has 15 residues. With V trimmed by 4 bases and J by 3 bases, 2 bases remained unmatched. Germline V gives CDR1 SGHRS, CDR2 YFSETQ. The CDR3 protein is CASSRGLAGEETQYF. CDR3 in DNA: TGCGCCAGCAGCCGGGGACTAGCGGGAGAAGAGACCCAGTACTTC.

V usage is TRBV7-9 and J usage is TRBJ1-4; maybe TRBD1 (5 bases). Deletions cut 5 bases from V and 6 bases from J, with 7 bases between. The CDR3 is 12 amino acids. Per the germline V gene, CDR1 is SEHNR and CDR2 is FQNEAQ (reference sequence). CDR3 DNA sequence: TGTGCCAGCAGCCAGGGTGATGAAAAACTGTTTTTT. Its translation is CASSQGDEKLFF.

The genes are TRBV7-2 and TRBJ2-2; D is unclear. The CDR3 sequence is 13 residues long. Germline-derived CDR1 and CDR2 are SGHTA and FQGNSA. Trimming left V 4 bases short and J 4 bases short, with 7 bases between. CDR3 bases: TGTGCCAGCAGCTCCTGGGGCACCGGGGAGCTGTTTTTT. As protein: CASSSWGTGELFF.

This clone was found a few times. V and J are TRBV7-8 and TRBJ2-3; 7 bases are shared with TRBD1. The CDR3 is 15 residues long. Trimming at V came to 5 bases and at J to 4 bases, leaving 9 bases not matched to a gene. The germline V gene encodes CDR1 SGHVS and CDR2 FQNEAQ. Here the CDR3 DNA reads TGTGCCAGCAGCCCCGGTCGACAGGGTCCAGATACGCAGTATTTT. This translates into CASSPGRQGPDTQYF.

The rearrangement links TRBV19 to TRBJ2-2; no firm D call. V was pared by 6 bases and J by 5 bases, with 13 bases between. The CDR3 is 14 residues long. Germline V gene lookup returns CDR1 LNHDA and CDR2 SQIVND (reference sequence). The CDR3 region is CASSEIQETGELFF. CDR3 coding DNA: TGTGCCAGTAGCGAGATCCAGGAGACCGGGGAGCTGTTTTTT.

CDR3 in amino acids: CASSFVGGTGELFF. CDR3 nucleotides: TGTGCCAGCAGCTTTGTAGGGGGAACCGGGGAGCTGTTTTTT. This chain joins TRBV11-2 and TRBJ2-2; maybe TRBD1 (6 bases). Germline V gene sequence: CDR1 SGHAT, CDR2 FQNNGV. The CDR3 runs 14 residues. Trimming stripped 3 bases from V and 5 bases from J, with 10 bases between.

The chain recombines TRBV9 with TRBJ1-3; D is ambiguous. Trimming pared 4 bases from V and 0 bases from J, leaving 11 bases between. Germline V gene lookup returns CDR1 SGDLS and CDR2 YYNGEE. CDR3 size: 15 residues. In DNA form, the CDR3 reads TGTGCCAGCAGCCTTGATCCAAGCTCTGGAAACACCATATATTTT. Translation: CASSLDPSSGNTIYF.

V is TRBV19 and J is TRBJ1-5; no clear D gene. Trimming cost V 3 bases and J 4 bases, with 7 bases left between them. The CDR3 has 13 amino acids. Germline V gene sequence: CDR1 LNHDA, CDR2 SQIVND (reference sequence). CDR3 region: CASSMSGNQPQHF. In DNA, the CDR3 is TGTGCCAGTAGTATGTCCGGGAATCAGCCCCAGCATTTT.

This rearrangement joins TRBV12-5 to TRBJ1-2; 7 nucleotides line up with TRBD1. There are 13 residues in the CDR3. Germline CDR1 reads LGHNT; CDR2 reads FRNRAP. V lost 5 bases and J lost 8; bases outside the gene matches: 8. CDR3 in amino acids: CASGADRVWGYTF. For the CDR3, the DNA is TGTGCTAGTGGTGCCGACAGGGTTTGGGGCTACACCTTC.

The chain links TRBV5-4 to TRBJ2-3; 12 bases map to TRBD2. Germline CDR1 and CDR2: SGHNT and YYREEE (reference sequence). V lost 3 bases, J lost 3 bases, and 2 bases stayed unmatched. CDR3 length equals 15 residues. The CDR3 DNA reads TGTGCCAGCAGCTCGACTAGCGGGAGAACAGATACGCAGTATTTT. It is translated as CASSSTSGRTDTQYF.

The chain couples TRBV5-5 to TRBJ1-1; D not resolved. The V gene's germline CDR1 is SGHKS and CDR2 YYEKEE (reference sequence). V gave up 1 base and J gave up 0 bases, with 7 bases separating them. The length of the CDR3 is 14 residues. The CDR3 spells CASSLLVLNTEAFF. DNA of the CDR3: TGTGCCAGCAGCTTGTTGGTTCTGAACACTGAAGCTTTCTTT. Combining the CDR3 with reference TRBV5-5 and TRBJ1-1 gives the whole variable domain DAGVTQSPTHLIKTRGQQVTLRCSPISGHKSVSWYQQVLGQGPQFIFQYYEKEERGRGNFPDRFSARQFPNYSSELNVNALLLGDSALYLCASSLLVLNTEAFFGQGTRLTVV.

This chain links TRBV6-5 with TRBJ1-1; D not certain. The V gene lost 10 bases and the J gene lost 7 bases, with 16 bases spanning the gap. Germline V lookup: CDR1 MNHEY, CDR2 SVGAGI. The CDR3 totals 12 residues. The CDR3 sequence is CATRRRAGEAFF. CDR3 in DNA: TGTGCCACACGACGCCGGGCGGGTGAAGCTTTCTTT.

DNA of the CDR3: TGTGCCAGCAGCTTAGCGGGGAGAGGGGACACAGATACGCAGTATTTT. It is translated as CASSLAGRGDTDTQYF. The chain links TRBV11-2 to TRBJ2-3, with D perhaps matching TRBD1 or TRBD2 (5 bases each). The V gene lost 1 base and the J gene lost 2 bases, with 13 bases spanning the gap. Germline V gene sequence: CDR1 SGHAT, CDR2 FQNNGV. There are 16 residues in the CDR3.

The rearrangement joins TRBV10-3 to TRBJ2-3, with 7 bases identical to TRBD2. V shed 6 bases, J shed 6 bases, and the junction held 12 bases outside the gene matches. This CDR3 region has 15 residues. Per germline, CDR1 ENHRY and CDR2 SYGVKD. Here the CDR3 reads CAIRKGLGVDDTQYF. The CDR3 bases are TGTGCCATCAGGAAAGGACTAGGGGTTGATGATACGCAGTATTTT.

In its sample, this clone was seen once. V is TRBV7-2 and J is TRBJ2-2; unclear D gene. CDR1 and CDR2 (germline): SGHTA, FQGNSA. With 1 base removed from V and 8 bases from J, the gap between germline ends came to 5 bases. The CDR3 is 12 amino acids. The chain's CDR3 is CASSLDLGELFF. CDR3 coding DNA: TGTGCCAGCAGCTTAGACCTAGGGGAGCTGTTTTTT.

The chain uses TRBV18 and TRBJ2-5; 7 bases are a match to TRBD2. CDR1 and CDR2 (germline): KGHSH, LQKENI. Germline trimming cut 0 bases from V and 5 bases from J; bases unmatched to any gene: 6. The CDR3 covers 15 residues. This chain's CDR3 is CASSPPPRGKETQYF. The CDR3 DNA is TGTGCCAGCTCACCACCTCCGCGGGGGAAGGAGACCCAGTACTTC. The full variable domain, with the rest looked up from reference TRBV18 and TRBJ2-5, is NAGVMQNPRHLVRRRGQEARLRCSPMKGHSHVYWYRQLPEEGLKFMVYLQKENIIDESGMPKERFSAEFPKEGPSILRIQQVVRGDSAAYFCASSPPPRGKETQYFGPGTRLLVL.

Only a few counts were recorded for this clone. V gene TRBV19 combines with J gene TRBJ2-7; D gene unclear. Looked up from germline, CDR1 is LNHDA and CDR2 is SQIVND (reference sequence). The CDR3 has 12 residues. V gave up 2 bases and J gave up 5 bases, with 7 bases separating them. CDR3 nucleotide sequence: TGTGCCAGTAGTATAAGCAGGCACGAGCAGTACTTC. Translating gives CASSISRHEQYF.

The rearrangement uses TRBV4-3 and TRBJ2-1, with 9 bases identical to TRBD2. This CDR3 has 15 residues. J lost 7 bases, V lost 1 base, and 5 bases had no gene match. Germline lookup yields CDR1 LGHNA and CDR2 YSLEER. The CDR3 here is CASSQGSGSVNEQFF. The DNA of the CDR3 is TGCGCCAGCAGCCAAGGTAGCGGGAGTGTGAATGAGCAGTTCTTC.

This sequence joins TRBV5-4 and TRBJ2-5; D may be TRBD2 (6 bases). Trimming left V 3 bases short and J 0 bases short, with 9 bases between. Germline CDR1 and CDR2: SGHNT and YYREEE (reference sequence). The CDR3 extends over 14 amino acids. As DNA, the CDR3 is TGTGCCAGCAGCTGGCTAGCGTACCAAGAGACCCAGTACTTC. Protein sequence: CASSWLAYQETQYF.

The genes are TRBV11-2 and TRBJ2-7; no definite D call. Germline CDR1 and CDR2: SGHAT and FQNNGV. The CDR3 length is 13 residues. V dropped 5 bases and J dropped 1 base, with 9 bases sitting between them. The DNA for the CDR3 is TGTGCCAGCAGCCACCAGTCGTCCTACGAGCAGTACTTC. It is translated as CASSHQSSYEQYF.